One sample yielded the 2 T cell receptor beta chains listed below, sequenced in a study of T cells in Graves' hyperthyroidism and ophthalmopathy. The CDR3 regions of TCR beta were amplified from RNA transcripts. During a first-round RT-PCR of the TCR CDR3, the HTBI primer set was used. A single record per CDR3 protein comes from TCRdb applying MiXCR to the multiplex PCR reads. The sample records approximately 330,000 distinct CDR3 sequences, around 13% being singletons. The sample comprised blood. The receptors originated from a woman aged 40 to 50 with Graves' ophthalmopathy.

This clonotype occurred many times. The chain carries TRBV11-3 and TRBJ1-2; maybe TRBD1 (5 bases). Germline CDR1 and CDR2: SGHNT and YENEEA. The CDR3 is made up of 15 amino acids. Trimming stripped 3 bases from V and 2 bases from J, with 13 bases between. CDR3 region: CASSFDATANYGYTF. The CDR3 DNA reads TGTGCCAGCAGCTTCGACGCGACAGCAAACTATGGCTACACCTTC.

The table lists this clonotype with many counts. The V and J genes are TRBV25-1 and TRBJ1-6; 8 bases line up with TRBD1. The germline V gene encodes CDR1 MGHDK and CDR2 SYGVNS. The CDR3 length is 13 residues. The J segment lost 9 bases and the V segment lost 6 bases, leaving 4 bases of the junction unmatched. The DNA of the CDR3 is TGTGCCAGCAGAGGACAGGGAGGTTCACCCCTCCACTTT. Translating gives CASRGQGGSPLHF. The complete variable domain, with remaining parts taken from reference TRBV25-1 and TRBJ1-6, reads EADIYQTPRYLVIGTGKKITLECSQTMGHDKMYWYQQDPGMELHLIHYSYGVNSTEKGDLSSESTVSRIRTEHFPLTLESARPSHTSQYLCASRGQGGSPLHFGNGTRLTVT.